These 28 T cell receptor beta chains were all obtained from the same sample, sequenced in a study of identical twins. TCRdb fed the 5' RACE reads into MiXCR, producing one record per CDR3 protein. The sample lists 510,000 or so distinct CDR3 sequences; 13% to 15% were seen once. A further study also used this sample, focusing on yellow fever vaccine responses in identical twins.

What was sequenced was CD4+ T cells sorted from blood. These TCRs come from a young woman in good health.

This clonotype was detected a few times. This sequence joins TRBV11-2 and TRBJ1-6; a weak D match, TRBD1 (6 bases). V was cut by 2 bases and J by 2 bases, with 10 bases left in between. The CDR3 covers 16 residues. Germline V gene sequence: CDR1 SGHAT, CDR2 FQNNGV. The CDR3 loop is CASSLTGSAYNSPLHF. In nucleotides, the CDR3 is TGTGCCAGCAGCTTAACAGGGAGCGCCTATAATTCACCCCTCCACTTT.

This clonotype came up a few times. The chain carries TRBV2 and TRBJ1-1; TRBD1 agrees at 7 bases. In germline, CDR1 is SNHLY, CDR2 FYNNEI. The trim removed 6 bases at V and 9 bases at J, leaving 7 bases unmatched. This CDR3 is 12 amino acids long. The CDR3: CASRPGQRQAFF. The CDR3, as DNA: TGTGCCAGCAGACCGGGACAGAGGCAAGCTTTCTTT.

The chain couples TRBV14 to TRBJ2-7; no definite D call. The V and J ends lost 0 bases and 10 bases respectively, with 10 bases between them. Germline V gives CDR1 SGHDN, CDR2 FVKESK. The CDR3 consists of 12 residues. CDR3 in DNA: TGTGCCAGCAGCCAAGATCCCGCGGTACAGTACTTC. Amino acids: CASSQDPAVQYF.

The chain combines TRBV10-3 with TRBJ1-5; D is unresolved. The V end lost 11 bases, the J end lost 2 bases, and 19 bases lay between the germline ends. CDR3 length: 15 amino acids. Germline V gives CDR1 ENHRY, CDR2 SYGVKD. The CDR3 sequence: CASSGKGDGNQPQHF. The CDR3 region has the DNA TGTGCCTCCAGCGGGAAAGGAGATGGCAATCAGCCCCAGCATTTT.

A few counts support this clonotype. The V gene is TRBV3-1, the J gene TRBJ1-3; D is unresolved. V lost 1 base, J lost 2 bases, and 9 bases lay in between. The CDR3 contains 15 residues. Looked up from germline, CDR1 is LGHDT and CDR2 is YNNKEL (reference sequence). The CDR3 region is CASSQVVTAGNTIYF. Here the CDR3 DNA reads TGTGCCAGCAGCCAAGTGGTTACTGCTGGAAACACCATATATTTT.

In its sample, this clonotype was seen many times. The V gene is TRBV5-1, the J gene TRBJ2-3; 11 nucleotides agree with TRBD2. Germline CDR1 SGHRS, CDR2 YFSETQ. The V segment lost 3 bases and the J segment 6 bases; nucleotides outside the gene matches: 9. This CDR3 region has 16 residues. CDR3 coding DNA: TGCGCCAGCAGCTACCCGACTAGCGGGGAACGGGATACGCAGTATTTT. It is translated as CASSYPTSGERDTQYF.

The V and J genes are TRBV11-1 and TRBJ2-5; 11 bases match TRBD2. After removal of 0 bases from V and 2 bases from J, the junction contained 8 bases not matched to a gene. Germline V CDR1 and CDR2: SGHAT, FQDESV (reference sequence). The CDR3 runs to 18 residues. CDR3: CASSLAGGTSGKQETQYF. For the CDR3, the DNA is TGTGCCAGCAGCTTAGCTGGCGGGACTAGCGGTAAACAAGAGACCCAGTACTTC.

This clonotype was counted between two and nine times. DNA of the CDR3: TGTGCCAGCAGCCTTTCGGGGTTCACCGGGGAGCTGTTTTTT. Its protein product is CASSLSGFTGELFF. The rearrangement uses TRBV7-6 and TRBJ2-2; TRBD2 might be the D (5 bases). Trimming took 5 bases from V and 4 from J, leaving 11 bases between them. The CDR3 totals 14 residues. CDR1 is SGHVS, CDR2 FNYEAQ, per germline.

The V and J genes are TRBV12-3 or TRBV12-4 and TRBJ1-1; no firm D call. There are 11 residues in the CDR3. The V end lost 5 bases, the J end lost 6 bases, and 7 bases lay between the germline ends. CDR3 amino acids: CASSRGAEAFF. DNA of the CDR3: TGTGCCAGCAGTCGCGGCGCTGAAGCTTTCTTT.

This clonotype has a handful of counts. The genes are TRBV20-1 and TRBJ2-7; possibly TRBD1 for D (5 bases). Per germline, CDR1 DFQATT and CDR2 SNEGSKA (reference sequence). This CDR3 has 13 amino acids. Trimming pared 0 bases from V and 7 bases from J, leaving 13 bases between. CDR3 coding DNA: TGCAGTGCTAGAGAATCAGCCAGGGAAGAGCAGTACTTC. As protein: CSARESAREEQYF.

This clonotype appeared many times. This sequence joins TRBV5-1 and TRBJ1-1; D remains unclear. The CDR3 is made up of 14 amino acids. CDR1 and CDR2 (germline): SGHRS, YFSETQ. The V end was cut by 0 bases, the J end by 1 base, with 7 bases between. CDR3 loop: CASSLVGQNTEAFF. In nucleotides, the CDR3 is TGCGCCAGCAGCTTGGTCGGGCAGAACACTGAAGCTTTCTTT. The whole variable domain, filled in from reference TRBV5-1 and TRBJ1-1, reads KAGVTQTPRYLIKTRGQQVTLSCSPISGHRSVSWYQQTPGQGLQFLFEYFSETQRNKGNFPGRFSGRQFSNSRSEMNVSTLELGDSALYLCASSLVGQNTEAFFGQGTRLTVV.

This clonotype was picked up a small number of times. The gene calls are TRBV9 and TRBJ2-7; tentative D call: TRBD2 (9 bases). CDR3 length equals 15 residues. Germline V gene lookup returns CDR1 SGDLS and CDR2 YYNGEE. Trimming left V 4 bases short and J 5 bases short, with 19 bases between. In nucleotides, the CDR3 is TGTGCCAGCAGCCCCCAGGGGGCGGGAGGGAACGAGCAGTACTTC. This codes for CASSPQGAGGNEQYF.

The genes are TRBV7-9 and TRBJ2-3, with unresolved D. CDR1 SEHNR and CDR2 FQNEAQ come from the germline V gene (reference sequence). This CDR3 comprises 14 residues. V lost 5 bases to trimming and J lost 2 bases, with 11 bases between them. Here the CDR3 DNA reads TGTGCCAGCAGCCCCAGAAGATTCACAGATACGCAGTATTTT. Protein: CASSPRRFTDTQYF.

This clonotype was observed a few times. The chain couples TRBV5-7 to TRBJ2-3, with D possibly matching TRBD2 (6 bases). TRBV5-7 belongs to the ORF category, with a function that is uncertain. V was pared by 4 bases and J by 14 bases, with 17 bases between. The CDR3 loop spans 12 amino acids. DNA of the CDR3: TGTGCCAGCAGCGCACCCCGGGGGAAGCGGTATTTT. This encodes CASSAPRGKRYF.

The chain employs TRBV5-1 and TRBJ2-2; the match to TRBD2 covers 7 bases. The CDR3 consists of 18 residues. CDR1 is SGHRS and CDR2 is YFSETQ in the germline V gene. The J segment lost 2 bases and the V segment lost 0 bases, leaving 10 bases of the junction unmatched. This CDR3 is CASSLVLAEGINTGELFF. In DNA form, the CDR3 reads TGCGCCAGCAGCTTGGTTCTAGCGGAGGGGATTAACACCGGGGAGCTGTTTTTT.

CDR3 sequence reads: CASSGTRDRTNYGYTF. The CDR3, as DNA: TGTGCCAGCAGTGGCACACGGGACAGAACTAACTATGGCTACACCTTC. The chain recombines TRBV25-1 with TRBJ1-2; 7 nucleotides match TRBD1. The V gene's germline CDR1 is MGHDK and CDR2 SYGVNS. The CDR3 length is 16 residues. Germline trimming cut 4 bases from V and 0 bases from J; bases unmatched to any gene: 8.

This clonotype has more than one count but fewer than ten. This chain links TRBV7-2 with TRBJ2-1, with D maybe TRBD1 (6 bases). This CDR3 contains 14 residues. V was trimmed by 6 bases and J by 0 bases, leaving 9 bases between them. Germline V gives CDR1 SGHTA, CDR2 FQGNSA. CDR3 sequence: CASRKGDSYNEQFF. The DNA for the CDR3 is TGTGCCAGCAGAAAGGGGGACTCCTACAATGAGCAGTTCTTC.

This clonotype showed up just a few times. The V gene is TRBV15, the J gene TRBJ2-1; no clear D gene. The germline V gene has CDR1 LNHNV and CDR2 YYDKDF (reference sequence). The CDR3 is 12 residues long. V was cut by 0 bases and J by 12 bases, with 9 bases left in between. CDR3 region: CATSRDMVGQFF. The DNA for the CDR3 is TGTGCCACCAGCAGAGATATGGTGGGGCAGTTCTTC. Looking up the rest from reference TRBV15 and TRBJ2-1 gives the full variable domain: DAMVIQNPRYQVTQFGKPVTLSCSQTLNHNVMYWYQQKSSQAPKLLFHYYDKDFNNEADTPDNFQSRRPNTSFCFLDIRSPGLGDTAMYLCATSRDMVGQFFGPGTRLTVL.

This clonotype has just a few counts. The chain is built from TRBV11-3 and TRBJ1-1; 7 bases map to TRBD1. The length of the CDR3 is 17 residues. The V and J ends lost 5 bases and 1 base, in that order; junction bases with no gene match: 13. CDR1 and CDR2 (germline): SGHNT, YENEEA. CDR3 in amino acids: CASSPLGHRGRNTEAFF. In nucleotides, the CDR3 is TGTGCCAGCAGCCCCCTCGGCCACAGGGGAAGGAACACTGAAGCTTTCTTT. The whole variable domain, remainder taken from reference TRBV11-3 and TRBJ1-1, is EAGVVQSPRYKIIEKKQPVAFWCNPISGHNTLYWYLQNLGQGPELLIRYENEEAVDDSQLPKDRFSAERLKGVDSTLKIQPAELGDSAVYLCASSPLGHRGRNTEAFFGQGTRLTVV.

The chain uses TRBV9 and TRBJ1-1; D may be TRBD1 (5 bases). The CDR3 has 15 residues. The germline gives CDR1 SGDLS, CDR2 YYNGEE. The V end lost 0 bases, the J end lost 1 base, and 10 bases lay between the germline ends. The CDR3 here is CASSVVAGPNTEAFF. Written as DNA, the CDR3 is TGTGCCAGCAGCGTAGTGGCAGGGCCGAACACTGAAGCTTTCTTT.

This clonotype was seen a handful of times. The V call is TRBV7-9, the J call TRBJ2-1, with unresolved D. V was shortened by 5 bases and J by 7 bases, with 9 bases between the two germline ends. Germline CDR1 is SEHNR and CDR2 is FQNEAQ (reference sequence). CDR3 length: 12 residues. The CDR3: CASSTASNEQFF. The CDR3 bases are TGTGCCAGCAGCACCGCTAGTAATGAGCAGTTCTTC. The full variable domain, rest sourced from reference TRBV7-9 and TRBJ2-1, is DTGVSQNPRHKITKRGQNVTFRCDPISEHNRLYWYRQTLGQGPEFLTYFQNEAQLEKSRLLSDRFSAERPKGSFSTLEIQRTEQGDSAMYLCASSTASNEQFFGPGTRLTVL.

This clonotype was picked up a small number of times. The chain carries TRBV7-9 and TRBJ2-7, with 8 positions matching TRBD1. V was pared by 7 bases and J by 3 bases, with 8 bases of the junction left unmatched. The germline V gene encodes CDR1 SEHNR and CDR2 FQNEAQ (reference sequence). This CDR3 region has 14 residues. CDR3 bases: TGTGCCAGCAACCAAGGAGGACAGGGCTACGAGCAGTACTTC. Protein sequence: CASNQGGQGYEQYF.

This clonotype was seen many times. The V and J genes are TRBV11-3 and TRBJ2-3; D is ambiguous. The CDR3 has 11 amino acids. Trimming pared 3 bases from V and 6 bases from J, leaving 4 bases between. Germline V gene sequence: CDR1 SGHNT, CDR2 YENEEA. Here the CDR3 DNA reads TGTGCCAGCAGCTTCGGGGATACGCAGTATTTT. Amino acids: CASSFGDTQYF.

The V and J genes are TRBV20-1 and TRBJ2-3; possible D gene TRBD2, 6 bases. The germline V and J ends were trimmed by 4 bases and 2 bases, with 16 bases remaining between them. This CDR3 has 15 residues. Germline assignment: CDR1 DFQATT and CDR2 SNEGSKA (reference sequence). CDR3 loop: CSAKWLPSATDTQYF. Written as DNA, the CDR3 is TGCAGTGCTAAATGGTTGCCTAGCGCCACAGATACGCAGTATTTT.

The chain links TRBV28 to TRBJ2-3; 14 bases are shared with TRBD2. Germline CDR1 is MDHEN and CDR2 is SYDVKM. The CDR3 extends over 16 amino acids. J was trimmed by 6 bases and V by 2 bases; bases with no gene match: 4. The chain's CDR3 is CASSLRLAGGRDTQYF. The CDR3 region has the DNA TGTGCCAGCAGTTTAAGACTAGCGGGGGGGCGCGATACGCAGTATTTT.

This chain joins TRBV20-1 and TRBJ2-3, with D possibly being TRBD2 (5 bases). The V end lost 6 bases, the J end lost 4 bases, and 20 bases lay between the germline ends. This CDR3 contains 15 residues. Germline assignment: CDR1 DFQATT and CDR2 SNEGSKA (reference sequence). The CDR3 DNA is TGCAGTGCCCACGGGGTAGCATTCATCCCAGATACGCAGTATTTT. The encoded protein is CSAHGVAFIPDTQYF.

The chain employs TRBV5-6 and TRBJ2-2; TRBD2 aligns across 10 bases. The CDR3 contains 15 residues. Germline CDR1 reads SGHDT; CDR2 reads YYEEEE. The V segment lost 1 base and the J segment 4 bases; nucleotides outside the gene matches: 1. The chain's CDR3 is CASSLIAGGTGELFF. In DNA form, the CDR3 reads TGTGCCAGCAGCTTGATAGCGGGGGGCACCGGGGAGCTGTTTTTT.

CDR3 in DNA: TGCAGGACAGTGACGGGTACTGAGCAGTTCTTC. The encoded protein is CRTVTGTEQFF. V is TRBV20-1 and J is TRBJ2-1; a weak D match, TRBD1 (5 bases). CDR3 length: 11 residues. CDR1 and CDR2 from the germline V gene are DFQATT and SNEGSKA (reference sequence).